This entry features one T cell receptor beta chain sequence. What it binds is unknown. Extracted RNA was reverse transcribed, and the resulting cDNA served as sequencing template. Here immunoSEQ multiplex PCR was the method, and the copy in TCRdb shows in-frame clones only, minus some. Seen here are around 35,000 clones, 45% to 55% observed once, and the top ten hold around 1.7%. This CDR3 contains 15 residues. V was clipped by 7 bases and J by 1 base, with 16 bases between them. Germline V CDR1 and CDR2: SGHRS, YFSETQ. These data come from a study of CD8+ T cells in alopecia areata. Whole-study results and caveats: Scalp samples also yield sequences of resident alphabeta T cells from normal skin. It was lesional scalp, especially alopecia totalis/universalis, that showed higher clonality than normal scalp.

For five patients taking part in the biomarker study, CD4+ cells were further sorted into CD25+CD127- cells. Alopecia areata patients provided lesional scalp punch biopsies and peripheral blood, both collected for the study. This sequence was found in a human donor with alopecia areata. This chain uses TRBV5-1 with TRBJ2-3, with D uncertain. The specimen was CD4+ Tregs sorted from blood. For the CDR3, the DNA is TGCGCCAGCGGACGCCTAGTGCTCGGCACAGATACGCAGTATTTT. This codes for CASGRLVLGTDTQYF.